Listed below are T cell receptor beta chains from one sample, sequenced in a study of shared clonotypes between healthy human individuals. Clones were sequenced by immunoSEQ multiplex PCR, and TCRdb holds only the in-frame ones, with some missing. This table holds roughly 700,000 clones, 90% found once. Sequencing used memory CD8+ T cells from PBMCs. The receptors stem from a man between 18 and 35 years old in good health. Some clones in this sample may be carry-over from other donors' samples. The CDR3 runs from the conserved cysteine through the conserved F or W. The D gene is left open where the match is weak. Expanded clones get a size class; other rows say once, few or many, or leave the size out.

CDR3 length	clone size	V gene	D gene	J gene	CDR3 protein	CDR3 DNA
14	NA	TRBV28	TRBD2	TRBJ2-2	CATSGTRNPGELFF	TGTGCCACCTCCGGGACTAGAAATCCCGGGGAGCTGTTTTTT
17	NA	TRBV28	TRBD2	TRBJ2-7	CASSPTQLAEGSYEQYF	TGTGCCAGCAGCCCAACCCAACTAGCGGAGGGGTCCTACGAGCAGTACTTC
14	NA	TRBV9	NA	TRBJ2-1	CASSPETRGNEQFF	TGTGCCAGCAGCCCAGAAACTAGGGGCAATGAGCAGTTCTTC
17	NA	TRBV28	TRBD2	TRBJ2-1	CASSPGTSGRSYNEQFF	TGTGCCAGCAGTCCCGGGACTAGCGGGAGAAGCTACAATGAGCAGTTCTTC
14	NA	TRBV7-9	NA	TRBJ2-7	CASSLEAGFDEQYF	TGTGCCAGCAGCTTAGAGGCGGGATTCGACGAGCAGTACTTC
15	many	TRBV4-3	NA	TRBJ1-2	CASSQDGGPLAGYTF	TGCGCCAGCAGCCAAGATGGCGGGCCCCTGGCAGGCTACACCTTC
14	NA	TRBV27	TRBD1	TRBJ1-5	CASSRTGIGQPQHF	TGTGCCAGCAGTCGGACAGGGATTGGTCAGCCCCAGCATTTT
13	NA	TRBV27	NA	TRBJ2-1	CASSIQGLNEQFF	TGTGCCAGCAGTATCCAGGGCCTCAATGAGCAGTTCTTC
14	NA	TRBV7-9	NA	TRBJ1-1	CASSLTGAGTEAFF	TGTGCCAGCAGCTTAACGGGGGCTGGTACTGAAGCTTTCTTT
15	NA	TRBV28	NA	TRBJ2-2	CASSSGHGNTGELFF	TGTGCCAGCAGTTCCGGACACGGAAACACCGGGGAGCTGTTTTTT
15	NA	TRBV9	TRBD2	TRBJ2-1	CASSVRSGRGNEQFF	TGTGCCAGCAGCGTTAGGAGCGGGAGGGGTAATGAGCAGTTCTTC
14	NA	TRBV19	NA	TRBJ2-7	CASSIHKSSYEQYF	TGTGCCAGTAGTATACACAAGAGCTCCTACGAGCAGTACTTC
15	NA	TRBV6-1	TRBD2	TRBJ2-3	CASSEEWSGGSTQYF	TGTGCCAGCAGTGAAGAGTGGTCGGGAGGGTCTACGCAGTATTTT
14	NA	TRBV7-9	NA	TRBJ1-2	CASQKGVDPYGYTF	TGTGCCAGCCAGAAGGGCGTGGACCCCTACGGCTACACCTTC
18	NA	TRBV11-2	TRBD2	TRBJ2-7	CASSLEFLGTTDLYEQYF	TGTGCCAGCAGCTTAGAGTTTCTTGGGACTACAGACCTCTACGAGCAGTACTTC
12	few	TRBV2	NA	TRBJ1-5	CASSTDYQPQHF	TGTGCCAGCAGCACGGACTATCAGCCCCAGCATTTT
16	NA	TRBV4-1	TRBD2	TRBJ2-7	CASSHGPNAGGGEQYF	TGCGCCAGCAGCCACGGGCCCAATGCGGGAGGAGGCGAGCAGTACTTC
17	NA	TRBV13	NA	TRBJ1-2	CASSSTSGERAGLGYTF	TGTGCCAGCAGCTCGACCTCGGGGGAACGGGCGGGACTTGGCTACACCTTC
14	NA	TRBV9	NA	TRBJ1-2	CASSVASGNYGYTF	TGTGCCAGCAGCGTAGCCTCGGGGAACTATGGCTACACCTTC
15	NA	TRBV7-9	NA	TRBJ2-1	CASRSGLALYNEQFF	TGTGCCAGCAGAAGCGGGTTAGCGCTTTACAATGAGCAGTTCTTC
14	NA	TRBV6-1	NA	TRBJ2-7	CASSEQVSSYEQYF	TGTGCCAGCAGTGAGCAGGTGAGCTCCTACGAGCAGTACTTC
16	NA	TRBV15	NA	TRBJ2-7	CATSRRARSGAGEQYF	TGTGCCACCAGCAGGCGCGCCAGGTCGGGAGCGGGCGAGCAGTACTTC